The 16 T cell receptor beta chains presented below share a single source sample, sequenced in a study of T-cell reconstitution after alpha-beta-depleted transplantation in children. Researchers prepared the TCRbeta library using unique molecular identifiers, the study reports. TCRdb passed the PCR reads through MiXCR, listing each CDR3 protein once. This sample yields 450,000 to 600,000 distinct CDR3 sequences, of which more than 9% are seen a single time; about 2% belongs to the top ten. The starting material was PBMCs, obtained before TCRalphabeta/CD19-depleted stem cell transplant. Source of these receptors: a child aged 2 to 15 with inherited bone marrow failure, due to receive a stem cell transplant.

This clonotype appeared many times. CDR3 nucleotides: TGTGCCACCAGTGATCAGGGGGCGAACACCGGGGAGCTGTTTTTT. Its translation: CATSDQGANTGELFF. The V gene is TRBV24-1, the J gene TRBJ2-2; 7 bases align to TRBD1. Germline V gives CDR1 KGHDR, CDR2 SFDVKD. J lost 0 bases, V lost 3 bases, and 0 bases had no gene match. The CDR3 is made up of 15 amino acids.

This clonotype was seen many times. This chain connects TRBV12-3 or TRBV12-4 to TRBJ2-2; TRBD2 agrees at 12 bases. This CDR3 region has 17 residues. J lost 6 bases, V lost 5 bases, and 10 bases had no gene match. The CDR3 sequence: CASSPRGRLAGAGELFF. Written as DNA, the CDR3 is TGTGCCAGCAGTCCTAGGGGTCGACTAGCGGGAGCCGGGGAGCTGTTTTTT.

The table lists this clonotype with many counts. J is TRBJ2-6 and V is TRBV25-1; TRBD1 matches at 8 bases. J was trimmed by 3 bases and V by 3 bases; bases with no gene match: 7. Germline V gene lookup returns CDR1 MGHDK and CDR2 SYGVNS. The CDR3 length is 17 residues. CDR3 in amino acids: CASSEWTGPGGANVLTF. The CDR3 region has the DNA TGTGCCAGCAGTGAGTGGACAGGGCCTGGTGGGGCCAACGTCCTGACTTTC. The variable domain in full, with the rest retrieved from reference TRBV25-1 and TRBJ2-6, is EADIYQTPRYLVIGTGKKITLECSQTMGHDKMYWYQQDPGMELHLIHYSYGVNSTEKGDLSSESTVSRIRTEHFPLTLESARPSHTSQYLCASSEWTGPGGANVLTFGAGSRLTVL.

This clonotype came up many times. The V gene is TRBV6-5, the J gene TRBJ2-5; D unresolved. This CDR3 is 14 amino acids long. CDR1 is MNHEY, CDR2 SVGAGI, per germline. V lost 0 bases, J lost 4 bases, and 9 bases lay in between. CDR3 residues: CASSYSRVLETQYF. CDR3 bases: TGTGCCAGCAGTTACTCCCGCGTATTAGAGACCCAGTACTTC.

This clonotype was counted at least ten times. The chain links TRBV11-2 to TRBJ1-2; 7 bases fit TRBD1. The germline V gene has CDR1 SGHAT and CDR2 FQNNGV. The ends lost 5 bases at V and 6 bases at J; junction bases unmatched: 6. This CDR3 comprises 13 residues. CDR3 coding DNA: TGTGCCAGCAGCAACGGACAGGTCGATGGCTACACCTTC. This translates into CASSNGQVDGYTF.

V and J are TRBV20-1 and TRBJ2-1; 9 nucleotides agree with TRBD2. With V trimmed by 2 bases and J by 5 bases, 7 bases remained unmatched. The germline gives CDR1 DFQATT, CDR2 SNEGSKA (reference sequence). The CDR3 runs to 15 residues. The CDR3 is CSARWAGGPNNEQFF. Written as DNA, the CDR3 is TGCAGTGCTAGATGGGCGGGAGGGCCCAACAATGAGCAGTTCTTC.

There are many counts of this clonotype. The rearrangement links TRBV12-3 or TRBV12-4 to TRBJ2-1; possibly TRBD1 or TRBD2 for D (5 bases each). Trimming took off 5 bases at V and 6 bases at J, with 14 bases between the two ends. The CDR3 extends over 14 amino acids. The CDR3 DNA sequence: TGTGCCAGCAGTCAAATGGGACCAGTCAATGAGCAGTTCTTC. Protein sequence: CASSQMGPVNEQFF.

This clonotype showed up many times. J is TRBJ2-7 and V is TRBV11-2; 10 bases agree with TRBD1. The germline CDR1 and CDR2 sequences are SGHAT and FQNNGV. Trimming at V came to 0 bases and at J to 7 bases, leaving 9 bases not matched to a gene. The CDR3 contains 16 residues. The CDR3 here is CASSLDSGQGVGEQYF. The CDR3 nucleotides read TGTGCCAGCAGCTTAGATTCCGGACAGGGGGTGGGGGAGCAGTACTTC.

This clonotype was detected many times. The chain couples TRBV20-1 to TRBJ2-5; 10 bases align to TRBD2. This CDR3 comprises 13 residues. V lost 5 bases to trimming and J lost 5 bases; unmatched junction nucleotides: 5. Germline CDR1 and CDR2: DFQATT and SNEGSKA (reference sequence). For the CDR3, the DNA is TGCAGTGCTTCTGAGCGGGGGGGGGAGACCCAGTACTTC. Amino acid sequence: CSASERGGETQYF.

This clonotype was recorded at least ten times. The CDR3 is CASRYAQSGNTIYF. DNA of the CDR3: TGTGCCAGCAGATACGCGCAGTCTGGAAACACCATATATTTT. V is TRBV12-3 or TRBV12-4 and J is TRBJ1-3; D gene unclear. The CDR3 contains 14 residues. V dropped 6 bases and J dropped 1 base, with 10 bases sitting between them.

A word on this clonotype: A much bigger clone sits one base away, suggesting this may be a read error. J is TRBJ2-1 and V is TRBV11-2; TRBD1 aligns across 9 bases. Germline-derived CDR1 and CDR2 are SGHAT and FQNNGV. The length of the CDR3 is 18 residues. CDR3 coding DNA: TGTGCCAGCAGCTTAGGCGGGCCTGGACAGGGGCGGTACAATCAGCAGTTCTTC. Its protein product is CASSLGGPGQGRYNQQFF.

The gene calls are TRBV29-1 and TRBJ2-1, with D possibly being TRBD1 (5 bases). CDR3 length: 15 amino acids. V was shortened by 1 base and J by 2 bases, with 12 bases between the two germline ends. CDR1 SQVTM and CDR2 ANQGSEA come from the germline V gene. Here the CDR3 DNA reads TGCAGCGTTGAAGGAGCAGGGATTGCCTACAATGAGCAGTTCTTC. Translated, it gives CSVEGAGIAYNEQFF.

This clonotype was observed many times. CDR3 nucleotides: TGTGCCAGCAGTGTACAGGGTACAGCCTACGAGCAGTACTTC. It yields the protein CASSVQGTAYEQYF. The chain is built from TRBV28 and TRBJ2-7; D possibly corresponds to TRBD1 (6 bases). The CDR3 loop spans 14 amino acids. The V gene lost 5 bases and the J gene lost 2 bases, with 13 bases spanning the gap. Germline V gives CDR1 MDHEN, CDR2 SYDVKM.

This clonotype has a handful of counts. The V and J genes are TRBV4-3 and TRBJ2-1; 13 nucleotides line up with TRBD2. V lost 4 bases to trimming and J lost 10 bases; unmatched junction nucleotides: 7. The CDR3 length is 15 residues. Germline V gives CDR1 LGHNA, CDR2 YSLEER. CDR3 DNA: TGCGCCAGCAGCCGAACTAGCGGGAGGGACCAAGAGCAGTTCTTC. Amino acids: CASSRTSGRDQEQFF.

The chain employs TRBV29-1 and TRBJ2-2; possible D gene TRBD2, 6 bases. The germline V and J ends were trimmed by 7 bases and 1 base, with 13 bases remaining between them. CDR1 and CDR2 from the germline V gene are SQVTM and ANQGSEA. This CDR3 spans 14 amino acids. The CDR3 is CSAQDYLNTGELFF. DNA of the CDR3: TGCAGCGCTCAGGACTACCTGAACACCGGGGAGCTGTTTTTT.

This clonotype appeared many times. The CDR3, as DNA: TGCGCCAGCAGCTTGACAGGGAGCGGCGAAAAACTGTTTTTT. It yields the protein CASSLTGSGEKLFF. The chain has TRBV5-1 and TRBJ1-4, with a weak D call TRBD1 (6 bases). The CDR3 is 14 residues long. V lost 1 base, J lost 8 bases, and 12 bases lay in between. CDR1 is SGHRS and CDR2 is YFSETQ in the germline V gene.